The following is a T cell receptor beta chain sequence with its context. The antigen is undetermined. The entry originates in a study of CD8+ T cells in alopecia areata. Extracted RNA was reverse transcribed into cDNA, the sequencing template. TCRdb's table, derived via immunoSEQ multiplex PCR, lists solely in-frame clones and lacks some. This sample yields 120,000 or so clones, of which roughly 57% are seen a single time; under 7.5% belongs to the top ten. Study-level findings and limits: In patients, TCRs were shared less clearly than in mice, and HLA may possibly be involved. On tofacitinib, scalp and blood still held many of the expanded lesional clones. Higher clonality than in normal scalp was seen in lesional scalp, especially alopecia totalis/universalis.

Treatment reported: oral pan-JAK inhibitor, 5-10 mg twice daily. Sorted out of PBMCs were CD4+ T cells and CD8+ T cells. Germline loops: CDR1 SQVTM, CDR2 ANQGSEA. CDR3 length equals 14 residues. Trimming shortened V by 7 bases and J by 4 bases, and 19 bases separated the two germline ends. Here the sequenced sample was CD4+ T cells sorted from blood, taken at week 4, from a patient treated with tofacitinib. The chain recombines TRBV29-1 with TRBJ2-5; D might be TRBD1 (7 bases). The TCR originated in a human donor with alopecia areata. The CDR3, as DNA: TGCAGCGCGGGGGCGACAGGGAAGGGAGAGACCCAGTACTTC. As protein: CSAGATGKGETQYF. Supplemented by reference TRBV29-1 and TRBJ2-5, the full variable domain reads SAVISQKPSRDICQRGTSLTIQCQVDSQVTMMFWYRQQPGQSLTLIATANQGSEATYESGFVIDKFPISRPNLTFSTLTVSNMSPEDSSIYLCSAGATGKGETQYFGPGTRLLVL.